Described below is a single T cell receptor beta chain sequence and its context. Its antigen is unknown. V lost 0 bases to trimming and J lost 0 bases, with 8 bases between them. The CDR3 is 15 residues long. Germline lookup yields CDR1 SNHLY and CDR2 FYNNEI. These data belong to a study of T cells in tuberculosis. Study context: Samples predate treatment or fall within its first 7 days.

Some clones are missing from TCRdb's copy, which holds only in-frame ones; the method was immunoSEQ multiplex PCR. The sample includes roughly 35,000 clones, under 95% of them seen just once. Time point meaning: new active TB diagnosis, blood taken before or within 7 days of starting treatment. General study points: The TCR-beta difference was not significant; alpha differences partly reflected length. Active tuberculosis TCR-alpha repertoires lay closer to GMM-specific TCRs than IGRA-negative controls, suggesting clonal expansion.

Here the sequenced sample was PBMCs, taken at tuberculosis diagnosis. V is TRBV2 and J is TRBJ1-2, with D perhaps matching TRBD1 (5 bases). The sequence came from an adult with tuberculosis. Some clones in this sample may be carry-over from other donors' samples. CDR3 coding DNA: TGTGCCAGCAGTGAAGCAGGGGTGACTAACTATGGCTACACCTTC. Its translation is CASSEAGVTNYGYTF.